This T cell receptor beta chain was observed in a study of shared clonotypes between healthy human individuals. The wider study: Used for every donor were three CD4 naive, three CD4 memory, two CD8 naive and one CD8 memory plate. Study-level findings and limits: A generally larger estimated richness was seen in naive subsets than in memory subsets.

This CDR3 has 13 amino acids. With 5 bases removed from V and 7 bases from J, the gap between germline ends came to 14 bases. CDR1 and CDR2 from the germline V gene are SNHLY and FYNNEI. Remarks on this clone: Its antigen is not known.

The repertoire was sequenced with immunoSEQ multiplex PCR; TCRdb's copy has only in-frame clones and lacks some. Counted here are over 1.5 million clones, 95% to 99% occurring once; the ten biggest clones make up 0.45%. The TCR sequence derives from a young man in good health. The chain combines TRBV2 with TRBJ2-5, with D perhaps matching TRBD1 or TRBD2 (5 bases each). Input material: naive CD4+ T cells sorted from blood. Subset here: CD45RA+ positively selected. CDR3 bases: TGTGCCAGCAGTCCGGGACCCCTGGGGACCCAGTACTTC. Its translation: CASSPGPLGTQYF.